The 30 T cell receptor beta chains in this list originate from one sample, sequenced in a study of blood T cell repertoires in COVID-19. The repertoire was sequenced with immunoSEQ multiplex PCR; TCRdb's copy has only in-frame clones and lacks some. The repertoire holds more than 350,000 clones, over 75% seen once, with about 9.4% in the top ten. Sequenced input: peripheral blood. These receptors all stem from a woman aged 25-40 years with COVID-19, enrolled during active disease.

The V gene is TRBV5-1, the J gene TRBJ2-7; TRBD2 aligns across 7 bases. CDR3 length: 14 amino acids. The germline CDR1 and CDR2 sequences are SGHRS and YFSETQ. V shed 0 bases, J shed 7 bases, and the junction held 7 bases outside the gene matches. The CDR3 nucleotides are TGCGCCAGCAGCTTGGCCCTGGGGAGGGATGAGCAGTACTTC. Its protein is CASSLALGRDEQYF.

The chain employs TRBV11-3 and TRBJ1-6; 7 nucleotides line up with TRBD1. The V segment lost 3 bases and the J segment 3 bases; nucleotides outside the gene matches: 5. This CDR3 is built from 16 residues. Germline-derived CDR1 and CDR2 are SGHNT and YENEEA. The CDR3 loop reads CASSFRQGNYNSPLHF. The CDR3 DNA is TGTGCCAGCAGCTTCCGACAGGGAAACTATAATTCACCCCTCCACTTT.

The chain carries TRBV21-1 and TRBJ2-7; the DNA was not used to check the table's D call, TRBD1. TRBV21-1 is marked as a pseudogene. The CDR3 loop spans 15 amino acids. CDR3 residues: CASSKTGTGTYEQYF. CDR3 bases: TGTGCCAGCAGCAAAACCGGGACAGGGACCTACGAGCAGTACTTC.

The chain links TRBV3-1 (or the pseudogene TRBV3-2) to TRBJ2-3; 10 bases map to TRBD1. This CDR3 is built from 16 residues. In germline, CDR1 is LGHDT, CDR2 YNNKEL (reference sequence). The V gene end was trimmed by 6 bases and the J gene end by 3 bases; junction bases not matched to a gene: 9. The CDR3 DNA follows: TGTGCCAGCAGTCGGATTGGACAGGGGGAAACAGATACGCAGTATTTT. Its translation is CASSRIGQGETDTQYF.

The genes are TRBV9 and TRBJ2-1, with D perhaps TRBD2 (6 bases). The CDR3 contains 14 residues. CDR1 and CDR2 from the germline V gene are SGDLS and YYNGEE. Deletions cut 2 bases from V and 4 bases from J, with 10 bases between. The CDR3 DNA follows: TGTGCCAGCAGCGTGGGCGGGGTTTACAATGAGCAGTTCTTC. It specifies CASSVGGVYNEQFF.

The CDR3 DNA follows: TGTGCCATACCTCAGGGGGGCGGGACAGATACGCAGTATTTT. Its protein product is CAIPQGGGTDTQYF. V is TRBV2 and J is TRBJ2-3; TRBD1 might be the D (7 bases). CDR1 SNHLY and CDR2 FYNNEI come from the germline V gene. The CDR3 is 14 amino acids. The V and J ends lost 10 bases and 3 bases respectively, with 17 bases between them.

The chain joins TRBV20-1 to TRBJ2-7, with a possible D match to TRBD2 (5 bases). CDR1 and CDR2 from the germline V gene are DFQATT and SNEGSKA (reference sequence). The CDR3 contains 13 residues. V was pared by 3 bases and J by 2 bases, with 11 bases between. The CDR3 DNA follows: TGCAGTGCTAGTCGTAGCGTAACCTACGAGCAGTACTTC. Translated: CSASRSVTYEQYF.

The rearrangement joins TRBV7-3 to TRBJ2-1; 10 nucleotides agree with TRBD1. The CDR3 runs 12 residues. V trimming: 5 bases; J trimming: 13 bases; junction bases outside the gene matches: 5. Germline V gives CDR1 SGHTA, CDR2 FQGTGA. The CDR3 bases are TGTGCCAGCAGCCCGGGGACAGGGGTTCAGTTCTTC. Residues: CASSPGTGVQFF.

The chain is built from TRBV19 and TRBJ2-2; TRBD2 matches 9 bases. The CDR3 is 16 amino acids. Germline V gives CDR1 LNHDA, CDR2 SQIVND (reference sequence). The V segment lost 1 base and the J segment 7 bases; nucleotides outside the gene matches: 7. CDR3 nucleotides: TGTGCCAGTAGTATAGTTCTAAGCGGGAGGATCGGGGAGCTGTTTTTT. Translating it yields CASSIVLSGRIGELFF.

The rearrangement links TRBV27 to TRBJ2-7, with 9 nucleotides matching TRBD1. V lost 3 bases to trimming and J lost 2 bases; unmatched junction nucleotides: 5. The V gene's germline CDR1 is MNHEY and CDR2 SMNVEV (reference sequence). CDR3 length: 15 residues. The CDR3: CASSFRQGETYEQYF. In nucleotides, the CDR3 is TGTGCCAGCAGTTTCCGACAGGGGGAAACCTACGAGCAGTACTTC.

This clone was counted between two and nine times. The chain uses TRBV28 and TRBJ1-1; D possibly corresponds to TRBD1 (6 bases). The ends were cut back, 3 bases at V and 4 bases at J, with 12 bases in the middle. There are 14 residues in the CDR3. Germline CDR1 reads MDHEN; CDR2 reads SYDVKM. CDR3 amino acids: CASSLRARGTEAFF. Here the CDR3 DNA reads TGTGCCAGCAGTTTGAGGGCCAGGGGCACTGAAGCTTTCTTT.

The chain recombines TRBV5-8 with TRBJ2-7; the match to TRBD1 covers 7 bases. The V segment lost 4 bases and the J segment 2 bases; nucleotides outside the gene matches: 6. From germline, CDR1 is SGHTS and CDR2 YDEGEE. The CDR3 loop spans 14 amino acids. Written as DNA, the CDR3 is TGTGCCAGCAGCGACCGACAGGGAGCCTACGAGCAGTACTTC. It specifies CASSDRQGAYEQYF.

This sequence joins TRBV5-4 and TRBJ2-1, with 8 positions matching TRBD1. The ends lost 4 bases at V and 4 bases at J; junction bases unmatched: 7. The length of the CDR3 is 15 residues. Germline V gene data show CDR1 as SGHNT and CDR2 as YYREEE (reference sequence). In nucleotides, the CDR3 is TGTGCCAGCAGCCTAGACAGGGGCAGGTACAATGAGCAGTTCTTC. Translating gives CASSLDRGRYNEQFF.

This clone was recorded a few times. This chain joins TRBV19 and TRBJ2-2, with 8 bases that match TRBD2. The CDR3 runs 16 residues. The germline V gene has CDR1 LNHDA and CDR2 SQIVND (reference sequence). Trimming removed 5 bases from V and 4 bases from J; junction bases left unmatched: 9. Here the CDR3 reads CASSSASGHLTGELFF. As DNA, the CDR3 is TGTGCCAGTAGTTCCGCTAGCGGGCACCTCACCGGGGAGCTGTTTTTT.

The chain uses TRBV5-1 and TRBJ1-2; possibly TRBD1 for D (6 bases). The germline CDR1 and CDR2 sequences are SGHRS and YFSETQ. The CDR3 runs to 15 residues. The V gene lost 1 base and the J gene lost 1 base, with 11 bases spanning the gap. DNA of the CDR3: TGCGCCAGCAGCTTGAAGGACAGTGGTAACTATGGCTACACCTTC. Translating gives CASSLKDSGNYGYTF.

This clone showed up just once. This chain links TRBV28 with TRBJ2-7, with 13 bases aligning to TRBD2. The CDR3 runs to 17 residues. The germline V gene encodes CDR1 MDHEN and CDR2 SYDVKM. V trimming: 6 bases; J trimming: 4 bases; junction bases outside the gene matches: 12. CDR3 protein: CASSLPGTSGAGYEQYF. Here the CDR3 DNA reads TGTGCCAGCAGCCTCCCGGGGACTAGCGGGGCGGGGTACGAGCAGTACTTC.

This chain connects TRBV4-1 to TRBJ2-2; no firm D call. This CDR3 comprises 15 residues. Trimming removed 4 bases from V and 2 bases from J, with 11 bases in between. Germline values: CDR1 MGHRA, CDR2 YSYEKL. CDR3 sequence (DNA): TGCGCCAGCAGCCTAACGACTCCAAACACCGGGGAGCTGTTTTTT. Translating gives CASSLTTPNTGELFF.

The chain links TRBV2 to TRBJ2-5, with TRBD1 matching 7 bases. CDR1 and CDR2 from the germline V gene are SNHLY and FYNNEI. V shed 4 bases and J 3 bases; nucleotides not matched to a gene: 2. The CDR3 is 13 amino acids. The CDR3 coding sequence is TGTGCCAGCAGTGTTGACAGGGAAGAGACCCAGTACTTC. This gives the protein CASSVDREETQYF. The variable domain in full, with the rest retrieved from reference TRBV2 and TRBJ2-5, is EPEVTQTPSHQVTQMGQEVILRCVPISNHLYFYWYRQILGQKVEFLVSFYNNEISEKSEIFDDQFSVERPDGSNFTLKIRSTKLEDSAMYFCASSVDREETQYFGPGTRLLVL.

The rearrangement joins TRBV15 to TRBJ1-2; 8 nucleotides align to TRBD1. The CDR3 is 14 amino acids. Germline CDR1 LNHNV, CDR2 YYDKDF (reference sequence). V gave up 4 bases and J gave up 3 bases; unmatched junction bases: 4. The CDR3 sequence is CATSIRDRHYGYTF. CDR3 in DNA: TGTGCCACCAGCATCCGGGACAGGCACTATGGCTACACCTTC. Full variable domain (outside the CDR3, taken from reference TRBV15 and TRBJ1-2): DAMVIQNPRYQVTQFGKPVTLSCSQTLNHNVMYWYQQKSSQAPKLLFHYYDKDFNNEADTPDNFQSRRPNTSFCFLDIRSPGLGDTAMYLCATSIRDRHYGYTFGSGTRLTVV.

The gene calls are TRBV5-4 and TRBJ1-2; 10 bases fit TRBD1. This CDR3 is 16 amino acids long. J was trimmed by 4 bases and V by 4 bases; bases with no gene match: 10. Germline V gene data show CDR1 as SGHNT and CDR2 as YYREEE (reference sequence). Here the CDR3 DNA reads TGTGCCAGCAGCGACTCCGGGACAGGGGACCTCTATGGCTACACCTTC. Translating gives CASSDSGTGDLYGYTF.

This clone was counted a single time. One end of the junction is discordant with germline, which a read error may explain. The genes are TRBV7-7 and TRBJ2-7; 8 bases align to TRBD2. Germline V gene data show CDR1 as SSHAT and CDR2 as FNYEAQ (reference sequence). The CDR3 is 15 residues long. The CDR3 sequence: CASSLGSGSIYEQYF. The CDR3 nucleotides are TGTGCTAGCAGCTTAGGGAGCGGGAGTATCTACGAGCAGTACTTC. Variable domain in full (rest from reference TRBV7-7 and TRBJ2-7): GAGVSQSPRYKVTKRGQDVTLRCDPISSHATLYWYQQALGQGPEFLTYFNYEAQPDKSGLPSDRFSAERPEGSISTLTIQRTEQRDSAMYRCASSLGSGSIYEQYFGPGTRLTVT.

The J gene is TRBJ2-3, the V gene TRBV11-1; TRBD1 matches 9 bases. CDR1 SGHAT and CDR2 FQDESV come from the germline V gene (reference sequence). The CDR3 has 15 residues. Trimming cost V 8 bases and J 1 base; bases outside gene matches: 7. Here the CDR3 reads CASGQGPGGTDTQYF. As DNA, the CDR3 is TGTGCCAGCGGACAGGGGCCGGGTGGCACAGATACGCAGTATTTT.

The chain has TRBV5-6 and TRBJ1-5, with a weak D call TRBD1 (6 bases). The V end was cut by 4 bases, the J end by 4 bases, with 15 bases between. CDR3 length equals 15 residues. Per the germline V gene, CDR1 is SGHDT and CDR2 is YYEEEE. CDR3 in amino acids: CASSQTGTTNQPQHF. The CDR3 region has the DNA TGTGCCAGCAGCCAAACCGGGACAACTAATCAGCCCCAGCATTTT.

V usage is TRBV5-1 and J usage is TRBJ1-5; a possible D gene is TRBD1 (6 bases). CDR1 is SGHRS and CDR2 is YFSETQ in the germline V gene. Between the trimmed V and J ends, which lost 2 bases and 6 bases, there was a span of 9 bases. CDR3 size: 13 residues. The CDR3, as DNA: TGCGCCAGCAGCTTCAGGGGAGCTCAGCCCCAGCATTTT. It translates to CASSFRGAQPQHF.

This chain uses TRBV5-1 with TRBJ1-2, with unresolved D. The germline V gene encodes CDR1 SGHRS and CDR2 YFSETQ. The CDR3 consists of 14 residues. Trimming pared 0 bases from V and 7 bases from J, leaving 13 bases between. The CDR3 loop reads CASSLGGAPSGYTF. CDR3 sequence (DNA): TGCGCCAGCAGCTTGGGAGGCGCCCCTAGTGGCTACACCTTC.

The rearrangement links TRBV24-1 to TRBJ2-1, with D tentatively TRBD1 (5 bases). V gave up 6 bases and J gave up 13 bases, with 12 bases separating them. The length of the CDR3 is 11 residues. Germline CDR1 and CDR2: KGHDR and SFDVKD. The DNA for the CDR3 is TGTGCCACCAGTTCCCCGCAGGGTCAGTTCTTC. Amino acids: CATSSPQGQFF.

The chain has TRBV4-1 and TRBJ1-5, with D unclear. CDR3 length: 13 amino acids. V shed 5 bases and J shed 1 base, with 6 bases lying between them. The germline V gene has CDR1 MGHRA and CDR2 YSYEKL. This chain's CDR3 is CASSASSNQPQHF. The DNA for the CDR3 is TGCGCCAGCAGCGCGTCCAGCAATCAGCCCCAGCATTTT.

The table lists this clone with a count of one. This chain links TRBV10-3 with TRBJ2-7; D might be TRBD2 (6 bases). This CDR3 contains 12 residues. Deletions cut 10 bases from V and 1 base from J, with 11 bases between. From germline, CDR1 is ENHRY and CDR2 SYGVKD. The CDR3 coding sequence is TGTGCCACAGGGACTGCTTCCTACGAGCAGTACTTC. Protein sequence: CATGTASYEQYF.

The V gene is TRBV19, the J gene TRBJ2-3; weak D call: TRBD2 (6 bases). Trimming removed 4 bases from V and 2 bases from J, with 16 bases in between. The CDR3 is made up of 16 amino acids. Germline lookup yields CDR1 LNHDA and CDR2 SQIVND (reference sequence). CDR3 residues: CASSKRPGLDTDTQYF. The CDR3 DNA follows: TGTGCCAGTAGTAAAAGACCGGGACTTGACACAGATACGCAGTATTTT.

This clone was seen a single time. V is TRBV6-5 and J is TRBJ2-7, with D tentatively TRBD2 (5 bases). Germline V gives CDR1 MNHEY, CDR2 SVGAGI. The CDR3 consists of 14 residues. V gave up 2 bases and J gave up 0 bases, with 8 bases separating them. CDR3 in amino acids: CASSYREHSYEQYF. CDR3 DNA sequence: TGTGCCAGCAGTTACAGGGAGCACTCCTACGAGCAGTACTTC.